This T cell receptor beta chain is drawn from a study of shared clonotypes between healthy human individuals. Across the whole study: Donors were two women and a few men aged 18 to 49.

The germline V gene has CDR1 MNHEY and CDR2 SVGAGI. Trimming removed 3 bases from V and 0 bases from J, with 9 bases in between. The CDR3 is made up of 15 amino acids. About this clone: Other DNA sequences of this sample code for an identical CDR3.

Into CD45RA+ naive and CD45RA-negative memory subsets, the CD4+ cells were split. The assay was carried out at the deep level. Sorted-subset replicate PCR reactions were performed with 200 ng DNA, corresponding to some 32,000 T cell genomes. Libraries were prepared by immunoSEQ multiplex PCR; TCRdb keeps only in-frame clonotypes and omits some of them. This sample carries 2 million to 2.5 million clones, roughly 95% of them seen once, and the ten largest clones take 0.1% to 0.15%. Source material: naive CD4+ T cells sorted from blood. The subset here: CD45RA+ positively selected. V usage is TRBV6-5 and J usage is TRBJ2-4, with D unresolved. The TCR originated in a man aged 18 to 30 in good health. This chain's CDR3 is CASSYSGLAKNIQYF. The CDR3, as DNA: TGTGCCAGCAGTTATTCGGGCCTAGCCAAAAACATTCAGTACTTC.